The 13 T cell receptor beta chains presented below share a single source sample, sequenced in a study of identical twins. Via MiXCR, TCRdb re-called the 5' RACE reads, giving one row per CDR3 protein. The sample includes roughly 690,000 distinct CDR3 sequences, about 20% of them seen just once. These data were also filed under a second study, of T cells expressing NK-cell markers.

The sample was PBMCs. Source of these receptors: a woman younger than 35 in good health.

This rearrangement joins TRBV7-9 to TRBJ2-7, with D hard to call. The germline V and J ends were trimmed by 5 bases and 3 bases, with 14 bases remaining between them. Germline V gives CDR1 SEHNR, CDR2 FQNEAQ (reference sequence). This CDR3 has 14 residues. This CDR3 is CASSPYSGRYEQYF. CDR3 sequence (DNA): TGTGCCAGCAGCCCCTATTCGGGCCGCTACGAGCAGTACTTC.

This clonotype appeared a few times. The CDR3 loop reads CASSPRNSGGAGNEQFF. In DNA, the CDR3 is TGTGCCAGCTCACCCCGGAATAGCGGGGGGGCGGGCAATGAGCAGTTCTTC. The gene calls are TRBV18 and TRBJ2-1, with 11 nucleotides matching TRBD2. CDR1 and CDR2 (germline): KGHSH, LQKENI. The CDR3 extends over 17 amino acids. J gave up 6 bases and V 3 bases, and 10 bases lay outside the gene matches. Supplemented by reference TRBV18 and TRBJ2-1, the full variable domain reads NAGVMQNPRHLVRRRGQEARLRCSPMKGHSHVYWYRQLPEEGLKFMVYLQKENIIDESGMPKERFSAEFPKEGPSILRIQQVVRGDSAAYFCASSPRNSGGAGNEQFFGPGTRLTVL.

This chain connects TRBV5-1 to TRBJ2-2; D gene ambiguous. Trimming shortened V by 4 bases and J by 7 bases, and 5 bases separated the two germline ends. Germline-derived CDR1 and CDR2 are SGHRS and YFSETQ. The CDR3 is made up of 11 amino acids. The CDR3 DNA reads as TGCGCCAGCAGCGGTGGCGGGGAGCTGTTTTTT. The encoded protein is CASSGGGELFF. Full variable domain (outside the CDR3, taken from reference TRBV5-1 and TRBJ2-2): KAGVTQTPRYLIKTRGQQVTLSCSPISGHRSVSWYQQTPGQGLQFLFEYFSETQRNKGNFPGRFSGRQFSNSRSEMNVSTLELGDSALYLCASSGGGELFFGEGSRLTVL.

The chain combines TRBV2 with TRBJ2-7, with D perhaps TRBD1 (6 bases). V was trimmed by 6 bases and J by 2 bases, leaving 20 bases between them. Per the germline V gene, CDR1 is SNHLY and CDR2 is FYNNEI. The CDR3 contains 16 residues. The CDR3 reads CASRRGAQGRPYEQYF. CDR3 sequence (DNA): TGTGCCAGCAGGCGTGGGGCCCAGGGGAGACCCTACGAGCAGTACTTC.

This chain links TRBV7-3 with TRBJ2-1, with TRBD2 identical over 8 bases. Germline CDR1 is SGHTA and CDR2 is FQGTGA. The CDR3 is 14 residues long. V lost 5 bases, J lost 5 bases, and 5 bases stayed unmatched. CDR3 coding DNA: TGTGCCAGCAGCCGGGAGGGTTATAACAATGAGCAGTTCTTC. Its translation is CASSREGYNNEQFF. The whole variable domain, remainder taken from reference TRBV7-3 and TRBJ2-1, is GAGVSQTPSNKVTEKGKYVELRCDPISGHTALYWYRQSLGQGPEFLIYFQGTGAADDSGLPNDRFFAVRPEGSVSTLKIQRTERGDSAVYLCASSREGYNNEQFFGPGTRLTVL.

The genes are TRBV7-8 and TRBJ1-1; 7 bases map to TRBD1. The germline V gene has CDR1 SGHVS and CDR2 FQNEAQ. V was clipped by 6 bases and J by 3 bases; unmatched bases: 7. The CDR3 totals 14 residues. In nucleotides, the CDR3 is TGTGCCAGCAGGCCGACAGGGCGTTACACTGAAGCTTTCTTT. This codes for CASRPTGRYTEAFF.

The chain uses TRBV20-1 and TRBJ1-5; D might be TRBD1 (5 bases). The CDR3 runs to 15 residues. V shed 3 bases and J shed 7 bases, with 19 bases lying between them. CDR1 is DFQATT and CDR2 is SNEGSKA in the germline V gene (reference sequence). The CDR3 DNA follows: TGCAGTGCTAGTGGGGGGGGTGGAGGGCGACAGCCCCAGCATTTT. It specifies CSASGGGGGRQPQHF.

This clonotype was counted many times. The chain combines TRBV27 with TRBJ2-1; 9 positions match TRBD2. Germline loops: CDR1 MNHEY, CDR2 SMNVEV (reference sequence). V gave up 5 bases and J gave up 5 bases; unmatched junction bases: 7. The CDR3 length is 15 residues. The CDR3 loop reads CASSLGTSLNNEQFF. CDR3 in DNA: TGTGCCAGCAGTCTCGGGACTAGCCTTAACAATGAGCAGTTCTTC.

V gene TRBV7-9 combines with J gene TRBJ2-4; D ambiguous. The CDR3 has 15 residues. Trimming took 2 bases from V and 0 from J, leaving 8 bases between them. Per germline, CDR1 SEHNR and CDR2 FQNEAQ (reference sequence). The CDR3 protein is CASSLSEEAKNIQYF. CDR3 DNA sequence: TGTGCCAGCAGCTTATCCGAAGAAGCCAAAAACATTCAGTACTTC.

This chain links TRBV20-1 with TRBJ2-4, with TRBD2 matching over 7 bases. The CDR3 runs to 16 residues. Losses at the gene ends were 6 bases for V and 0 bases for J; bases not matched to a gene: 11. From germline, CDR1 is DFQATT and CDR2 SNEGSKA (reference sequence). CDR3 region: CSAPRAGFLAKNIQYF. In DNA form, the CDR3 reads TGCAGTGCGCCCCGAGCGGGGTTTCTAGCCAAAAACATTCAGTACTTC.

This rearrangement joins TRBV20-1 to TRBJ2-3; the match to TRBD2 covers 11 bases. V gave up 6 bases and J gave up 3 bases; unmatched junction bases: 11. The CDR3 is made up of 16 amino acids. Per the germline V gene, CDR1 is DFQATT and CDR2 is SNEGSKA (reference sequence). The CDR3 is CSALHLAGGNTDTQYF. The DNA of the CDR3 is TGCAGTGCACTTCACCTAGCGGGAGGCAATACAGATACGCAGTATTTT.

This clonotype was found a few times. V and J are TRBV20-1 and TRBJ2-1, with TRBD2 matching 10 bases. This CDR3 region has 16 residues. The germline CDR1 and CDR2 sequences are DFQATT and SNEGSKA (reference sequence). The ends lost 3 bases at V and 0 bases at J; junction bases unmatched: 5. CDR3 sequence reads: CSASNSGGRSYNEQFF. In DNA form, the CDR3 reads TGCAGTGCTAGTAATAGCGGGGGGCGCTCCTACAATGAGCAGTTCTTC.

This clonotype was observed a few times. The J gene is TRBJ2-5, the V gene TRBV10-3; 8 nucleotides align to TRBD1. The length of the CDR3 is 14 residues. The germline CDR1 and CDR2 sequences are ENHRY and SYGVKD. V dropped 6 bases and J dropped 9; count of bases not matched to a gene: 12. The CDR3 region has the DNA TGTGCCATCAGGAACCTGGACAGGGATGTCCCCCAGTACTTC. Its translation: CAIRNLDRDVPQYF.